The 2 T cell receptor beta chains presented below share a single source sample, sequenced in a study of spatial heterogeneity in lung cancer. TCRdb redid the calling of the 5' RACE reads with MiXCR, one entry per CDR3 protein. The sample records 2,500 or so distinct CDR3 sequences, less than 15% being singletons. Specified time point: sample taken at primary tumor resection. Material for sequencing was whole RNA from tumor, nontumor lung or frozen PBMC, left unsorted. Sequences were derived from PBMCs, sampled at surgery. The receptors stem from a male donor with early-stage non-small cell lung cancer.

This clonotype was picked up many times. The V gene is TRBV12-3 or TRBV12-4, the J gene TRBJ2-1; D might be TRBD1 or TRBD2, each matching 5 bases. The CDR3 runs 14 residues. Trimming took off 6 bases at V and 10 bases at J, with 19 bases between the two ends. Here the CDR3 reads CASSPPGRPGEQFF. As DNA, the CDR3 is TGTGCCAGCAGCCCCCCGGGGCGCCCGGGGGAGCAGTTCTTC.

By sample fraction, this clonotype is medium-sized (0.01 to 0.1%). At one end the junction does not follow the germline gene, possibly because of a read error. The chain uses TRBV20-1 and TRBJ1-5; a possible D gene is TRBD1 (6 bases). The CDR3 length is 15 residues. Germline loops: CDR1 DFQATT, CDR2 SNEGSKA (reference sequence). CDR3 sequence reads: CSARGAQGYNQPQHF. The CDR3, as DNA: TGCAGTGCCAGAGGGGCACAGGGTTACAATCAGCCCCAGCATTTT.